This T cell receptor beta chain appears in the sequencing data of a study of blood T cells in healthy people across ages. Worth noting for this clonotype: Its antigen is currently unknown.

Alongside a J-beta primer mix, a sample-barcoded 5' primer served in a second PCR lasting roughly 7 to 11 cycles. Each CDR3 protein gets one entry after TCRdb re-called the 5' RACE reads with MiXCR. The table has 900,000 to 950,000 distinct CDR3 sequences, about 29% seen once. Points from the study as a whole: Age advanced and TCR beta diversity per million T cells fell, roughly linearly.

Per-sample PBMC isolation yielded at least 6 million cells. From germline, CDR1 is SEHNR and CDR2 FQNEAQ (reference sequence). The CDR3 extends over 15 amino acids. The sample also formed part of further work on T cells of mothers and their children. That study adds: The people who donated were a few healthy Caucasian mothers and their six children. Per child, about 2.8 million TCR beta CDR3 reads were obtained, against over 10 million per mother.

The sequence came from a woman in her 40s in good health. The gene calls are TRBV7-9 and TRBJ2-5, with 7 positions matching TRBD1. The J call is uncertain, as TRBJ2-7 better fits the DNA end. The sequencing input was blood. CDR3 nucleotide sequence: TGTGCCAGCAGCCCCCTGGGACAGCACCCCTACGAGCAGTACTTC. It translates to CASSPLGQHPYEQYF.